The 22 T cell receptor beta chains listed next were all sequenced from one sample in a study of control samples from healthy donors and cancer patients. The method was immunoSEQ multiplex PCR; TCRdb's version includes in-frame clones alone and lacks a portion of them. This sample has under 150,000 clones, with 80% to 95% found just once. The sample was blood. The receptors shown here come from a man aged 30-40 years in good health.

The V gene is TRBV7-6, the J gene TRBJ2-6; TRBD1 matches 9 bases. V lost 3 bases, J lost 0 bases, and 9 bases stayed unmatched. The CDR3 totals 19 residues. The germline V gene has CDR1 SGHVS and CDR2 FNYEAQ. The CDR3 coding sequence is TGTGCCAGCAGCTTTGGGACAGGGTCTACTTACTCTGGGGCCAACGTCCTGACTTTC. It encodes CASSFGTGSTYSGANVLTF.

The rearrangement uses TRBV4-1 and TRBJ2-7; D not certain. This CDR3 contains 14 residues. V lost 2 bases and J lost 7, with 15 bases in between. Germline CDR1 and CDR2: MGHRA and YSYEKL. The CDR3 DNA sequence: TGCGCCAGCAGCCAACCTCTGGAGAGACGGGAGCAGTACTTC. Its protein product is CASSQPLERREQYF.

This rearrangement joins TRBV6-5 to TRBJ2-2, with unresolved D. Deletions cut 0 bases from V and 4 bases from J, with 3 bases between. CDR1 and CDR2 from the germline V gene are MNHEY and SVGAGI. The CDR3 runs to 13 residues. CDR3 residues: CASSYSGTGELFF. The CDR3 DNA follows: TGTGCCAGCAGTTACTCGGGCACCGGGGAGCTGTTTTTT.

This sequence joins TRBV28 and TRBJ1-2; unclear D gene. Looked up from germline, CDR1 is MDHEN and CDR2 is SYDVKM. This CDR3 comprises 18 residues. V was trimmed by 3 bases and J by 2 bases, leaving 22 bases between them. The chain's CDR3 is CASSFSRLSPSPNYGYTF. The CDR3 bases are TGTGCCAGCAGTTTTTCAAGATTATCCCCAAGTCCCAACTATGGCTACACCTTC.

This chain joins TRBV24-1 and TRBJ2-3; no reliable D call. This CDR3 has 11 residues. Trimming pared 8 bases from V and 6 bases from J, leaving 8 bases between. Germline assignment: CDR1 KGHDR and CDR2 SFDVKD. The CDR3, as DNA: TGTGCCACCAAGCTAGGCGATACGCAGTATTTT. Its protein is CATKLGDTQYF.

This clone has just one count. The rearrangement joins TRBV18 to TRBJ1-3; D unclear. Germline V lookup: CDR1 KGHSH, CDR2 LQKENI. The CDR3 sequence is 17 residues long. V gave up 0 bases and J gave up 0 bases, with 12 bases separating them. CDR3 coding DNA: TGTGCCAGCTCACCACCGAGCGCAGTGAACTCTGGAAACACCATATATTTT. Translating gives CASSPPSAVNSGNTIYF.

CDR3 nucleotide sequence: TGCAGTGCTAGTACAGGGCGTGCAACTAATGAAAAACTGTTTTTT. Its translation is CSASTGRATNEKLFF. The chain links TRBV20-1 to TRBJ1-4, with D possibly matching TRBD1 (6 bases). The CDR3 runs 15 residues. Trimming stripped 3 bases from V and 0 bases from J, with 11 bases between. Looked up from germline, CDR1 is DFQATT and CDR2 is SNEGSKA (reference sequence).

The chain couples TRBV7-2 to TRBJ1-4; D not resolved. V lost 3 bases and J 6 bases, leaving 20 bases between the germline ends. The germline V gene has CDR1 SGHTA and CDR2 FQGNSA. CDR3 size: 17 residues. The DNA for the CDR3 is TGTGCCAGCAGCTTTCATGGGCTGACCAGACGAGATGAAAAACTGTTTTTT. This gives the protein CASSFHGLTRRDEKLFF.

The J gene is TRBJ1-2, the V gene TRBV5-4; 8 bases agree with TRBD1. The CDR3 is 16 residues long. V shed 3 bases and J 7 bases; nucleotides not matched to a gene: 14. Germline loops: CDR1 SGHNT, CDR2 YYREEE (reference sequence). DNA for the CDR3: TGTGCCAGCAGCTCAGCGGGGCAGGGGGCAGGGAGTGGCTACACCTTC. Encoded protein: CASSSAGQGAGSGYTF.

The chain links TRBV12-1 to TRBJ2-1; the D call in the table, TRBD2, was not verified against the DNA. TRBV12-1 is deemed a pseudogene. This CDR3 comprises 18 residues. The CDR3 DNA reads TGTGCCAGCAGCCCAGGCCACCGGGACTCTGTCTCCTACAATGAGCAGTTCTTC. Its translation: CASSPGHRDSVSYNEQFF.

This clone appeared once. The chain employs TRBV18 and TRBJ1-1; the D is unclear. Deletions cut 3 bases from V and 7 bases from J, with 12 bases between. Germline lookup yields CDR1 KGHSH and CDR2 LQKENI. CDR3 length: 13 residues. The DNA of the CDR3 is TGTGCCAGCTCACCCGGGTTTAGGGATGAAGCTTTCTTT. Amino acid sequence: CASSPGFRDEAFF.

The gene calls are TRBV5-1 and TRBJ2-3, with a tentative D call TRBD1 (6 bases). Germline V CDR1 and CDR2: SGHRS, YFSETQ. Trimming removed 0 bases at V and 0 bases at J, with 11 bases between. The CDR3 spans 16 residues. CDR3 loop: CASSLGGTTSTDTQYF. CDR3 nucleotides: TGCGCCAGCAGCTTGGGGGGGACAACTAGCACAGATACGCAGTATTTT.

The table lists this clone with a count of one. The V call is TRBV29-1, the J call TRBJ2-5, with 10 nucleotides matching TRBD1. This CDR3 has 14 amino acids. Germline V gives CDR1 SQVTM, CDR2 ANQGSEA. Trimming took 1 base from V and 4 from J; bases not matched to a gene: 3. CDR3 nucleotides: TGCAGCGTTGAAGGGGGACAGGGGACAGAGACCCAGTACTTC. This gives the protein CSVEGGQGTETQYF.

This chain joins TRBV15 and TRBJ1-5, with a possible D match to TRBD1 (6 bases). V dropped 1 base and J dropped 2 bases, with 18 bases sitting between them. Germline CDR1 is LNHNV and CDR2 is YYDKDF (reference sequence). This CDR3 has 18 amino acids. The CDR3 sequence: CATSRARGRGAGNQPQHF. The CDR3 DNA reads TGTGCCACCAGCAGAGCTCGGGGGAGGGGGGCCGGCAATCAGCCCCAGCATTTT.

The chain uses TRBV13 and TRBJ2-3; 9 bases match TRBD2. V was clipped by 5 bases and J by 11 bases; unmatched bases: 14. CDR1 and CDR2 (germline): PRHDT, FYEKMQ (reference sequence). The CDR3 is 15 residues long. CDR3: CASSRLDVSGRGQYF. The CDR3 DNA sequence: TGTGCCAGCAGCCGATTGGATGTTAGCGGGAGAGGGCAGTATTTT. The full variable domain, rest sourced from reference TRBV13 and TRBJ2-3, is AAGVIQSPRHLIKEKRETATLKCYPIPRHDTVYWYQQGPGQDPQFLISFYEKMQSDKGSIPDRFSAQQFSDYHSELNMSSLELGDSALYFCASSRLDVSGRGQYFGPGTRLTVL.

The rearrangement uses TRBV14 and TRBJ2-2; 8 positions agree with TRBD2. V trimming: 1 base; J trimming: 3 bases; junction bases outside the gene matches: 10. The CDR3 is 18 amino acids. Per germline, CDR1 SGHDN and CDR2 FVKESK. CDR3 amino acids: CASSQVYSGRGYTGELFF. CDR3 in DNA: TGTGCCAGCAGCCAAGTTTACAGCGGGAGAGGTTACACCGGGGAGCTGTTTTTT.

The chain combines TRBV30 with TRBJ2-5; D is unresolved. V gave up 1 base and J gave up 2 bases, with 11 bases separating them. This CDR3 is 14 amino acids long. Germline lookup yields CDR1 GTSNPN and CDR2 SVGIG (reference sequence). The chain's CDR3 is CAWSDVRPQETQYF. In nucleotides, the CDR3 is TGTGCCTGGAGTGACGTCAGACCGCAAGAGACCCAGTACTTC.

This clone was seen only a few times. This chain links TRBV6-6 with TRBJ2-7, with D tentatively TRBD1 (5 bases). Germline V gene sequence: CDR1 MNHNY, CDR2 SVGAGI (reference sequence). The CDR3 spans 14 residues. Trimming removed 2 bases at V and 0 bases at J, with 8 bases between. The CDR3 sequence is CASSYADNSYEQYF. The CDR3 DNA follows: TGTGCCAGCAGTTACGCGGACAACTCCTACGAGCAGTACTTC.

This sequence joins TRBV24-1 and TRBJ2-1, with 8 bases that match TRBD2. V dropped 4 bases and J dropped 5; count of bases not matched to a gene: 9. The CDR3 has 16 residues. Germline loops: CDR1 KGHDR, CDR2 SFDVKD. The CDR3 reads CATSEFSGGRHNEQFF. DNA of the CDR3: TGTGCCACCAGTGAGTTTTCGGGAGGGCGGCACAATGAGCAGTTCTTC.

The DNA of the CDR3 is TGTGCCAGTACGTCCCAGACAGGGGCGGTAAACATTCAGTACTTC. It yields the protein CASTSQTGAVNIQYF. The V call is TRBV19, the J call TRBJ2-4; 8 positions agree with TRBD1. Germline V lookup: CDR1 LNHDA, CDR2 SQIVND (reference sequence). V shed 7 bases, J shed 6 bases, and the junction held 11 bases outside the gene matches. This CDR3 contains 15 residues.

This chain links TRBV19 with TRBJ1-2; TRBD1 agrees at 7 bases. The CDR3 loop spans 14 amino acids. The V segment lost 1 base and the J segment 8 bases; nucleotides outside the gene matches: 7. The germline V gene has CDR1 LNHDA and CDR2 SQIVND (reference sequence). The CDR3 sequence is CASSIATNRGGYTF. The CDR3 DNA reads as TGTGCCAGTAGTATAGCCACTAACAGGGGCGGCTACACCTTC.

V is TRBV6-5 and J is TRBJ2-2; D is perhaps TRBD1 (6 bases). The CDR3 runs 15 residues. V was clipped by 6 bases and J by 2 bases, with 13 bases between them. Germline assignment: CDR1 MNHEY and CDR2 SVGAGI. DNA of the CDR3: TGTGCCAGCAGGACAGGCTTAAAAAACACCGGGGAGCTGTTTTTT. It codes for CASRTGLKNTGELFF.